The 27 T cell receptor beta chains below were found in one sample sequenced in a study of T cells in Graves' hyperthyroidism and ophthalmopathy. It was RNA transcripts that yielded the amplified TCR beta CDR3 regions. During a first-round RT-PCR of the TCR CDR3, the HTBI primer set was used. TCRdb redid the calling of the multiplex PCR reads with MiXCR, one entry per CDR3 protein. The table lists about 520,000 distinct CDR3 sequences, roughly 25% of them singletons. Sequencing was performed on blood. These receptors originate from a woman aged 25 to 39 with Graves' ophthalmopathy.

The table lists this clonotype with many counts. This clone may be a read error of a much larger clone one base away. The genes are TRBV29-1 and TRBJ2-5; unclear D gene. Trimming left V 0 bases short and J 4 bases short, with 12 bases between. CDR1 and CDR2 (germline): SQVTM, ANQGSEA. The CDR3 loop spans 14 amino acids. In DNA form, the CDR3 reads TGCAGCGTTGAAGAACCACTGTACCTAGAGACCCAGTACTTC. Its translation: CSVEEPLYLETQYF.

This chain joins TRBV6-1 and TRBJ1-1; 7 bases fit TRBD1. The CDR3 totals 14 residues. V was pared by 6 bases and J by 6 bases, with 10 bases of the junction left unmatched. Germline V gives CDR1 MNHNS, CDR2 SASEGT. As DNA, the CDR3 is TGTGCCAGCAGCCCCGGGAGGGGGCTCGCTGAAGCTTTCTTT. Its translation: CASSPGRGLAEAFF.

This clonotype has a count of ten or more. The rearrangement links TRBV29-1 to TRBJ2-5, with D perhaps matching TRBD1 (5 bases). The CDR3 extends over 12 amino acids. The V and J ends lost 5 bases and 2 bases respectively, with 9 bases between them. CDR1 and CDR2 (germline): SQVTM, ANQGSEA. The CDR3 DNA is TGCAGCGTTAGAACAGGACAAGAGACCCAGTACTTC. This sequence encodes CSVRTGQETQYF.

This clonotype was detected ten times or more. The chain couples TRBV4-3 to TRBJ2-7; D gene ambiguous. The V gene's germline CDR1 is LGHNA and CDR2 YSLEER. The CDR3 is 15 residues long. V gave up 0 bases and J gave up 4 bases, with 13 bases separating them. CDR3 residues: CASSQDWAATYEQYF. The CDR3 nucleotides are TGCGCCAGCAGCCAAGATTGGGCAGCAACTTACGAGCAGTACTTC.

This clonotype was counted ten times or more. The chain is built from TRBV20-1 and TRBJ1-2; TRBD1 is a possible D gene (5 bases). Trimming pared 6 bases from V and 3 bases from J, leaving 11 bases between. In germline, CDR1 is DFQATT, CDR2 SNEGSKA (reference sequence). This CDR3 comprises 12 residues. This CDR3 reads CSAVRGDYGYTF. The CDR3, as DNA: TGCAGTGCCGTACGAGGGGACTATGGCTACACCTTC.

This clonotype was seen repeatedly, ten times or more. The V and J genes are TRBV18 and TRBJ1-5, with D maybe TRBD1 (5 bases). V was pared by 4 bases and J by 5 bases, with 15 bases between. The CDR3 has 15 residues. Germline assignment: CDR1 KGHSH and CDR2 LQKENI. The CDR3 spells CASSQVAGLDQPQHF. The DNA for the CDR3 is TGTGCCAGCTCACAAGTCGCGGGGCTCGATCAGCCCCAGCATTTT.

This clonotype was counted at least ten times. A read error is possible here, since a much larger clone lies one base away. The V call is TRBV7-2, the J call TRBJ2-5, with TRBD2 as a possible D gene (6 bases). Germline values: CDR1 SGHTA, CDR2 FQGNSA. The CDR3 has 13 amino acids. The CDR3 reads CASSSARRETKYF. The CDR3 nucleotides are TGTGCCAGCAGCTCGGCACGGAGGGAGACCAAGTACTTC.

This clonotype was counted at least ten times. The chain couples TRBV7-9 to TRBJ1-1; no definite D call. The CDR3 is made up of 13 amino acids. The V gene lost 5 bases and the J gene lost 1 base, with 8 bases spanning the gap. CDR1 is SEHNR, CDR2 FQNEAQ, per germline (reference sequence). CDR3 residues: CASSPSQNTEAFF. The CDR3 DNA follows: TGTGCCAGCAGCCCCAGCCAGAACACTGAAGCTTTCTTT.

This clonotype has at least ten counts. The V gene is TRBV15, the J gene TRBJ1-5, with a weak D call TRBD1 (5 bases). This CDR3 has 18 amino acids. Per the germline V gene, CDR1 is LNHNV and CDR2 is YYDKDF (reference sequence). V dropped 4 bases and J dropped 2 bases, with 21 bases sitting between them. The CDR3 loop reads CATSTQLLRDEGNQPQHF. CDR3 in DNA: TGTGCCACCAGCACCCAACTTCTCAGGGACGAGGGCAATCAGCCCCAGCATTTT.

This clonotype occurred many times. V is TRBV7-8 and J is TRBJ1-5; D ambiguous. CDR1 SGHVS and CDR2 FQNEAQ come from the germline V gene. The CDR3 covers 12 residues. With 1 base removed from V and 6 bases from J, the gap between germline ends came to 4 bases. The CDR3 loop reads CASSLEVQPQHF. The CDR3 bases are TGTGCCAGCAGCTTAGAGGTTCAGCCCCAGCATTTT.

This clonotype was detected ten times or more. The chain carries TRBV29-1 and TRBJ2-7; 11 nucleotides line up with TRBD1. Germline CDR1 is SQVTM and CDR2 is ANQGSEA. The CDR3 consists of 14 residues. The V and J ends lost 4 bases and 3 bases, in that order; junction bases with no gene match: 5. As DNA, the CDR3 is TGCAGCGTTGGCGGACAGGGGGCTGACTACGAGCAGTACTTC. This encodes CSVGGQGADYEQYF.

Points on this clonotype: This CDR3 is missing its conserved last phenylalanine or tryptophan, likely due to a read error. CDR3 region: CAIGTGSSNGYTY. The CDR3 DNA is TGTGCCATCGGGACAGGGAGCTCCAATGGCTACACCTAC. The chain couples TRBV10-3 to TRBJ1-2, with 9 positions matching TRBD1. Germline V gives CDR1 ENHRY, CDR2 SYGVKD. Unmatched junction bases numbered 7, after V lost 8 bases and J lost 6 bases. The CDR3 has 13 residues.

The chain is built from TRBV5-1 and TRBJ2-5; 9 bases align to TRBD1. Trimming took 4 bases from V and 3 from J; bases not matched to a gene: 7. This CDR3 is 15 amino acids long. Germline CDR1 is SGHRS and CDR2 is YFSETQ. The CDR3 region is CASSLNRGQEETQYF. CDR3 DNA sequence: TGCGCCAGCAGCCTGAACAGGGGGCAGGAAGAGACCCAGTACTTC.

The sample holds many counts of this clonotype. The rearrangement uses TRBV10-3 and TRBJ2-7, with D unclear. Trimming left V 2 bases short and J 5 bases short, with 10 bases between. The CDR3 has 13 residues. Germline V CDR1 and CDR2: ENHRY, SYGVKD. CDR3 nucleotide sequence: TGTGCCATCAGTGAGGTCCTACGGAACGAGCAGTACTTC. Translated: CAISEVLRNEQYF.

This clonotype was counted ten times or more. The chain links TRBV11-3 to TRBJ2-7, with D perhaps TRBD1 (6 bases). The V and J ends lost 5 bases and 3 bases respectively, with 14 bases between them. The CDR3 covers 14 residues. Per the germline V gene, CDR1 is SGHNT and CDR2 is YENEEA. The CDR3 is CASSPWGQNYEQYF. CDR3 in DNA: TGTGCCAGCAGCCCGTGGGGACAAAACTACGAGCAGTACTTC.

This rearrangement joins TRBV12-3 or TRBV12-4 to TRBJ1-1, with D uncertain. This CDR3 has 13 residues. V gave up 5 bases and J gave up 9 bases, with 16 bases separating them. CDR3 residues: CASSLHRSAQAFF. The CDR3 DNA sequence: TGTGCCAGCAGTCTTCACCGGTCTGCACAAGCTTTCTTT.

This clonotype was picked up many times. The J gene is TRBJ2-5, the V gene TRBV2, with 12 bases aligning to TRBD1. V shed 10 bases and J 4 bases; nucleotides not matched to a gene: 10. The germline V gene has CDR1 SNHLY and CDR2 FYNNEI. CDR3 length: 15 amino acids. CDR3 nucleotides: TGTGCCACGATTCGGGGACAGGGGGCTTTAGAGACCCAGTACTTC. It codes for CATIRGQGALETQYF. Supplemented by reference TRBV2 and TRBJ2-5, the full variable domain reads EPEVTQTPSHQVTQMGQEVILRCVPISNHLYFYWYRQILGQKVEFLVSFYNNEISEKSEIFDDQFSVERPDGSNFTLKIRSTKLEDSAMYFCATIRGQGALETQYFGPGTRLLVL.

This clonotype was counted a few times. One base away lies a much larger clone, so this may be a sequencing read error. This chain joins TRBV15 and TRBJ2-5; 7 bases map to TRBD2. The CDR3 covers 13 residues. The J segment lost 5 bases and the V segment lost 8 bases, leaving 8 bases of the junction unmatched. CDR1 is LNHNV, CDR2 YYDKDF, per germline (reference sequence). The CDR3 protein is CATGGGPGETQYF. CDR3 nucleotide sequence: TGTGCCACCGGCGGGGGACCGGGGGAGACCCAGTACTTC.

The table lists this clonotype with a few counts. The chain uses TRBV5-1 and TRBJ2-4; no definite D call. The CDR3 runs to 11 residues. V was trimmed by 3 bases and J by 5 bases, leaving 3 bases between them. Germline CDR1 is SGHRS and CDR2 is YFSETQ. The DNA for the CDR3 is TGCGCCAGCAGCTACGAAAACATTCAGTACTTC. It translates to CASSYENIQYF.

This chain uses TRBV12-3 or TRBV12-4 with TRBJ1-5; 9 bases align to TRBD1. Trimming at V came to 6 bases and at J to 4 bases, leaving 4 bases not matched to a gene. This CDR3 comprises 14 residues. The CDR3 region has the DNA TGTGCCAGCAGACAGGGGGCTGAGAATCAGCCCCAGCATTTT. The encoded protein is CASRQGAENQPQHF.

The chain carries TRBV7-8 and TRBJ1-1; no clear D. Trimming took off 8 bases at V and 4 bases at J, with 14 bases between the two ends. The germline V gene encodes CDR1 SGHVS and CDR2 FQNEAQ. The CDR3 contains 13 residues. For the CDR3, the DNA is TGTGCCAGCCGACCACCGTATGGCACTGAAGCTTTCTTT. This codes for CASRPPYGTEAFF. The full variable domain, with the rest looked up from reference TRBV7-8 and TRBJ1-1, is GAGVSQSPRYKVAKRGQDVALRCDPISGHVSLFWYQQALGQGPEFLTYFQNEAQLDKSGLPSDRFFAERPEGSVSTLKIQRTQQEDSAVYLCASRPPYGTEAFFGQGTRLTVV.

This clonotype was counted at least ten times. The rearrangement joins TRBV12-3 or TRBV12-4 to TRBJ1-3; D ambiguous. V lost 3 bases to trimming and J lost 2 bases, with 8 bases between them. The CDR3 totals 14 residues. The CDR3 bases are TGTGCCAGCAGTTTGTCGGGGACTGGAAACACCATATATTTT. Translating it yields CASSLSGTGNTIYF.

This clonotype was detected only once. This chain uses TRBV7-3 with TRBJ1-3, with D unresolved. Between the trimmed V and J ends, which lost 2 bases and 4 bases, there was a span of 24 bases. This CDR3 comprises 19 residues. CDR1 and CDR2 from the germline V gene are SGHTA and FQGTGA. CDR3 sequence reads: CASSLSFVGRTVSGNTIYF. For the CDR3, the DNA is TGTGCCAGCAGCTTATCGTTCGTGGGGAGGACCGTTTCAGGAAACACCATATATTTT.

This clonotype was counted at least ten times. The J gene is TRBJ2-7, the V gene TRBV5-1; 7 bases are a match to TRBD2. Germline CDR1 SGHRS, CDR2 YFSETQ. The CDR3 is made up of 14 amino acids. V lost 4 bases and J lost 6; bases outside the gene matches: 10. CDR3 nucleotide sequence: TGCGCCAGCAGCCCAGCGGGAAACATACTCGAGCAGTACTTC. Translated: CASSPAGNILEQYF.

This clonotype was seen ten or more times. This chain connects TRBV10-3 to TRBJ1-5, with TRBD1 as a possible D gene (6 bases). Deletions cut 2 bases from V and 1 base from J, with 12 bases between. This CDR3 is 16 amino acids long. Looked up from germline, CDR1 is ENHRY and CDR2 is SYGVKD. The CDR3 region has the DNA TGTGCCATCAGTGAGGTTTGGGGGCTCAGCAATCAGCCCCAGCATTTT. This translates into CAISEVWGLSNQPQHF.

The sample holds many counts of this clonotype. CDR3 bases: TGTGCCAGGCGCCGATCCAGGGTAACAGACACCATATATTTT. It yields the protein CARRRSRVTDTIYF. The chain carries TRBV6-5 and TRBJ1-3, with TRBD1 as a possible D gene (5 bases). From germline, CDR1 is MNHEY and CDR2 SVGAGI. Between the trimmed V and J ends, which lost 9 bases and 8 bases, there was a span of 20 bases. This CDR3 has 14 residues.

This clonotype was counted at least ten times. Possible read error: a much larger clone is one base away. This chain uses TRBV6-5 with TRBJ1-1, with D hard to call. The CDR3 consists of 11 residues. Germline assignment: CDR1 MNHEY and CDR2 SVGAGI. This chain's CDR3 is CASETNTETFF. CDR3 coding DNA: TGTGCCAGCGAGACGAACACTGAAACTTTCTTT.